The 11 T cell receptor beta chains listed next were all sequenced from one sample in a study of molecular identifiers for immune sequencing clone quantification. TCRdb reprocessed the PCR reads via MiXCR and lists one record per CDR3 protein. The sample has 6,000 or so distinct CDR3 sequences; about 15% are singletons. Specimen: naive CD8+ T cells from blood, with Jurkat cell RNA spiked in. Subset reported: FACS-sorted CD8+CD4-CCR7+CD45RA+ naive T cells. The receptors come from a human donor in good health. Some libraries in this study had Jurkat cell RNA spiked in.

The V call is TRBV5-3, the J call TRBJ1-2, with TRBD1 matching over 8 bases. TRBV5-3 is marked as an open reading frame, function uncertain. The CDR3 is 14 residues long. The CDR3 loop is CVSSSQGAVYGYTF. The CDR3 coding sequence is TGTGTCAGCAGCTCTCAGGGGGCCGTCTATGGCTACACCTTC.

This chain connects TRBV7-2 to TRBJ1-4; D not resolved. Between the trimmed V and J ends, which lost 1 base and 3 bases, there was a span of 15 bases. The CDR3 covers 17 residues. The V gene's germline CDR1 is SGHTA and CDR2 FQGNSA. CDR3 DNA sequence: TGTGCCAGCAGCTTAGTGGGCCTAGGGAAAGCTAATGAAAAACTGTTTTTT. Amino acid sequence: CASSLVGLGKANEKLFF.

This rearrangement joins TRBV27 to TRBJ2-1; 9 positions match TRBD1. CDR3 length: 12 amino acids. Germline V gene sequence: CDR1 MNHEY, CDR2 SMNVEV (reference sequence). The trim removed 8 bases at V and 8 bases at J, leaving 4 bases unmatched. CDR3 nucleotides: TGTGCCAGCTCACAGGGGGCCCATGAGCAGTTCTTC. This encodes CASSQGAHEQFF.

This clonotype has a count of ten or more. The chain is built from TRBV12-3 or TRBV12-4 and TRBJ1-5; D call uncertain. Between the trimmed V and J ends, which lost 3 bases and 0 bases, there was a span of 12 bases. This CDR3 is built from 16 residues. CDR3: CASSFFGSASNQPQHF. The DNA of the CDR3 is TGTGCCAGCAGTTTCTTCGGGTCGGCTAGCAATCAGCCCCAGCATTTT.

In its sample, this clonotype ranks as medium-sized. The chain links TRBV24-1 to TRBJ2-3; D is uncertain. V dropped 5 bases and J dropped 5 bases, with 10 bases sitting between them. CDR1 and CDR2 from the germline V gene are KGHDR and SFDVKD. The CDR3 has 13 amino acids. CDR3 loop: CATSGTVGDTQYF. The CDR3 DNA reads TGTGCCACCAGTGGCACGGTTGGAGATACGCAGTATTTT.

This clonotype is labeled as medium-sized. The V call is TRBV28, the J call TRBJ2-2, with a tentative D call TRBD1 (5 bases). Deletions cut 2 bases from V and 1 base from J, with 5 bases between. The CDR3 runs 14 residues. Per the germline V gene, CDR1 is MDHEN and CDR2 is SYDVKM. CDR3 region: CASSLTGNTGELFF. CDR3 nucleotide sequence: TGTGCCAGCAGTTTAACAGGGAACACCGGGGAGCTGTTTTTT.

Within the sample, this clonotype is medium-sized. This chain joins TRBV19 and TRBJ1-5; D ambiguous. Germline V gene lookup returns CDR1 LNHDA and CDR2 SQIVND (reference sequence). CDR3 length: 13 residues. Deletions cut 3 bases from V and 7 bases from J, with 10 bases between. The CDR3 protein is CASSISGGQPQHF. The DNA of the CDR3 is TGTGCCAGTAGTATCAGCGGCGGGCAGCCCCAGCATTTT.

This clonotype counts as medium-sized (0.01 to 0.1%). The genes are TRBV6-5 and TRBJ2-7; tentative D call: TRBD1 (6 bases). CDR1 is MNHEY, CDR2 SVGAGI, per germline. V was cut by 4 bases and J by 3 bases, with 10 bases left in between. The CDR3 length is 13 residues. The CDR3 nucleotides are TGTGCCAGCAGTTCTTCAGGGGTCTACGAGCAGTACTTC. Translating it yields CASSSSGVYEQYF.

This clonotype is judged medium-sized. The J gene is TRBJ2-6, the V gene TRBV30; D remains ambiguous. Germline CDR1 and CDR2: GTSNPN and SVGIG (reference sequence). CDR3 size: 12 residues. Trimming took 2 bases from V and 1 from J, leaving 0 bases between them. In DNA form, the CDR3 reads TGTGCCTGGAGTTCTGGGGCCAACGTCCTGACTTTC. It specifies CAWSSGANVLTF.

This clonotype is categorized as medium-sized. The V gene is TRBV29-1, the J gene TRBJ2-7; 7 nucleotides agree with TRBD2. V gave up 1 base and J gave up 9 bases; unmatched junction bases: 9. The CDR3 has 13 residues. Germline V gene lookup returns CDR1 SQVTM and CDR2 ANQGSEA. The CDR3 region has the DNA TGCAGCGTTGAAGGGGAGGGAAGATCGGTGCAGTACTTC. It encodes CSVEGEGRSVQYF.

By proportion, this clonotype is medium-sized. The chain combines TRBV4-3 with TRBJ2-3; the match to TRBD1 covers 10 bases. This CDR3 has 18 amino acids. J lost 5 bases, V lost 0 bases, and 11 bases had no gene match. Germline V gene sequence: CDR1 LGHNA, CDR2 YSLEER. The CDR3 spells CASSQEVPDRGLRDTQYF. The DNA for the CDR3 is TGCGCCAGCAGCCAAGAGGTCCCTGACAGGGGGCTAAGAGATACGCAGTATTTT.